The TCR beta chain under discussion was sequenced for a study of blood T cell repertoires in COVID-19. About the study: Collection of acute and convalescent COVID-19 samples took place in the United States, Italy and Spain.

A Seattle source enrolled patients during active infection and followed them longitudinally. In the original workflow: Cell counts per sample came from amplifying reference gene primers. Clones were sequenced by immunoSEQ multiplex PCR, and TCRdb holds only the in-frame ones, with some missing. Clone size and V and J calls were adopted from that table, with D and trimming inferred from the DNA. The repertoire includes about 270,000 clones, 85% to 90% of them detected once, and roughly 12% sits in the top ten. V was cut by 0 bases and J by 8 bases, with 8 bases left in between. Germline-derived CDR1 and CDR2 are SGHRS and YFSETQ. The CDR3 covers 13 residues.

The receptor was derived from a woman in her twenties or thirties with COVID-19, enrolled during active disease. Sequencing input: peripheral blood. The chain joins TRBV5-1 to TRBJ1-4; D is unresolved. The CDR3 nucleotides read TGCGCCAGCAGCTTGGCGGGTAGGGAAAAACTGTTTTTT. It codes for CASSLAGREKLFF.